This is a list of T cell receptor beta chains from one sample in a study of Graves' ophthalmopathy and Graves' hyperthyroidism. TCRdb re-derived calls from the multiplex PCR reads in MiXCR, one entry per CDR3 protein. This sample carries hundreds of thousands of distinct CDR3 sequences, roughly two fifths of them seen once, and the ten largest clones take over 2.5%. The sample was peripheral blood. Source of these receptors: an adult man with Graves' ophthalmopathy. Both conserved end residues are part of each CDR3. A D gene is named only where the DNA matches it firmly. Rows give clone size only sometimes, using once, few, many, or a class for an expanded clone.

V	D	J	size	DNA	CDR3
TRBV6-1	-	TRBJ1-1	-	TGTGCCAGCAGAACCCCGACTGTGAACACTGAAGCTTTCTTT	CASRTPTVNTEAFF
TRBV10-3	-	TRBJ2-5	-	TGTGCCATCAGTGAGTCGCAGGGAACAGAGACCCAGTACTTC	CAISESQGTETQYF
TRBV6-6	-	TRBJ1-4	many	TGTGCCAGCAGTTACTCGGCTGGGCCTGAGGAAAAACTGTTTTTT	CASSYSAGPEEKLFF
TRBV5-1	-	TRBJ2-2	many	TGCGCCAGCAGCCTGCGGGACCGAGGGAGCGGGGAGCTGTTTTTT	CASSLRDRGSGELFF
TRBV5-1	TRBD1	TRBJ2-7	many	TGCGCCAGCAGCGTGGGACAGGATTCCTACGAGCAGTACTTC	CASSVGQDSYEQYF
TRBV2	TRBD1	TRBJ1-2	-	TGTGCCACCGGGACAGGGAGCTATGGCTACACCTTC	CATGTGSYGYTF
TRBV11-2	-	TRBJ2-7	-	TGTGCCAGCAGCTTAGTCCCGGGCAGCCGTAGCTCCTACGAGCAGTACTTC	CASSLVPGSRSSYEQYF
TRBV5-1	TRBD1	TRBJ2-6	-	TGCGCCAGCAGCTGGGGGGACAGGGGGCCCTCAGGACTTTCTGGGGCCAACGTCCTGACTTTC	CASSWGDRGPSGLSGANVLTF
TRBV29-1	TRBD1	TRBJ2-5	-	TGCAGCGTCCGGGACAGGGGAATTGGGGAGACCCAGTACTTC	CSVRDRGIGETQYF
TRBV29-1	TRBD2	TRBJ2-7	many	TGCAGCGTTGCCCCTAGCGGGAGATCCCACGAGCAGTACTTC	CSVAPSGRSHEQYF
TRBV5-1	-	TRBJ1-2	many	TGCGCCAGCAGCTTGGCCTCGCAGGGAGGCTATGGCTACACCTTC	CASSLASQGGYGYTF
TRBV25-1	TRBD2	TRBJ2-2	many	TGTGCCAGCAGTGAGCCCGGGAGGGGGGACACCGGGGAGCTGTTTTTT	CASSEPGRGDTGELFF
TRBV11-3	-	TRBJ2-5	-	TGTGCCAGCAGCCCATATGGGCGGGGCGCTCGAGAGACCCAGTACTTC	CASSPYGRGARETQYF
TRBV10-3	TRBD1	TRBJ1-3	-	TGTGCCAGCAGGGGAGGGAGGACAGGGGGAAACACCATATATTTT	CASRGGRTGGNTIYF
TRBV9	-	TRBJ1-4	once	TGTGCCAGCAGCGCCTCCGTCGGGGGTTCCCCTAATGAAAAACTGTTTTTT	CASSASVGGSPNEKLFF
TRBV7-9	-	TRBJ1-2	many	TGTGCCAGCAGCCCCGTGGGACACCCTCTCTATGGCTACACCTTC	CASSPVGHPLYGYTF
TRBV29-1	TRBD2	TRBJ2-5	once	TGCAGCGTTGACGGCGGGGGGACCCAGTACTTC	CSVDGGGTQYF
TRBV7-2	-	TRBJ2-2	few	TGTGCCAGCAGCCAAGAAGTCAGGGGTGCCGGGGAGCTGTTTTTT	CASSQEVRGAGELFF
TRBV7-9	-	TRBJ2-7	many	TGTGCCAGCAGCTTAGATCCAGGGTCCCTCACCACCCGCGAGCAGTACTTC	CASSLDPGSLTTREQYF
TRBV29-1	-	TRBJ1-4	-	TGCAGCGTGAGGGGGGGGACCGGGAATGAAAAACTGTTTTTT	CSVRGGTGNEKLFF
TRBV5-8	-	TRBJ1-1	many	TGTGCCAGCAGCCGACGACAGGATGGGAACACTGAAGCTTTCTTT	CASSRRQDGNTEAFF
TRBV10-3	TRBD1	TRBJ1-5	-	TGTGCCAGCAGTAACACAGGGGCAAGCAATCAGCCCCAGCATTTT	CASSNTGASNQPQHF
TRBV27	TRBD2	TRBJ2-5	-	TGTGCCAGCAGATGGAGCGGGAGAGATATCTCACGGACCCAGTACTTC	CASRWSGRDISRTQYF
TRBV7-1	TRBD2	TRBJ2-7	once	TGTGCCAGCAGCTCTAGCGGGGGCTCCCACGAGCAGTACTTC	CASSSSGGSHEQYF
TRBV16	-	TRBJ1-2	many	TGTGCCAGCAGCCAAGTGGGAACAGCTAACTATGGCTACACCTTC	CASSQVGTANYGYTF
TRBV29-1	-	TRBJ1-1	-	TGCAGCGTTGGGGGGATGGGCTTCGTGAACACTGAAGCTTTCTTT	CSVGGMGFVNTEAFF
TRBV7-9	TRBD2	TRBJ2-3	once	TGTGCCAGCAGCTTAGACCGGACTAGTCGTACGCAGTATTTT	CASSLDRTSRTQYF
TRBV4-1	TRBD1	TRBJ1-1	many	TGCGCCAGCAGCCTAGAGGACAGGTCCGCTTTCTTT	CASSLEDRSAFF
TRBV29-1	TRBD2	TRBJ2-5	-	TGCAGCTCTGGCGGGGGGACCCAAAGGACCCAGTACTTC	CSSGGGTQRTQYF
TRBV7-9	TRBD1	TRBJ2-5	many	TGTGCCAGCAGCCAAAGCTTCAGGGGGCTGGAGACCCAGTACTTC	CASSQSFRGLETQYF
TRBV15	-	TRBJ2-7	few	TGTGCCACCAGTAGAGTCTCCGGGGGCTCCTACGAGCAGTACTTC	CATSRVSGGSYEQYF
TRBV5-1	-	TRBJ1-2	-	TGCGCCAGCAGCACGGGAGCCTTC	CASSTGAF
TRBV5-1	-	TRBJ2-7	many	TGCGCCAGCAGCCAGACAGGATTGGGATCCTACGAGCAGTACTTC	CASSQTGLGSYEQYF
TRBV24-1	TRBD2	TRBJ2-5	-	TGTGCCACCAGTGATCCGAAGGTTAGCGGGGGAACTTCCCAAGAGACCCAGTACTTC	CATSDPKVSGGTSQETQYF
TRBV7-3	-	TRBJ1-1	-	TGTGCCAGCAGCCCGGAAAGAATGAACACTGAAGCTTTCTTT	CASSPERMNTEAFF
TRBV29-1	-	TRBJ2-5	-	TGCAGCATCCGGGGACAAGAGACCCAGTACTTC	CSIRGQETQYF
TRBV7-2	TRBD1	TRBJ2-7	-	TGTGCCAGCAGCTACAGGGGTTCCTCCCACGAGCAGTACTTC	CASSYRGSSHEQYF
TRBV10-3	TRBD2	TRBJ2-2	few	TGTGCCAGCAGTTCCGGGACTAGGGGCCATTGGCTGTTTTTT	CASSSGTRGHWLFF
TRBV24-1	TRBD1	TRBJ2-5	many	TGTGCCACGTCGGACAGGTTCCAAGAGACCCAGTACTTC	CATSDRFQETQYF
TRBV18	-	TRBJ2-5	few	TGTGCCAGCTCACCACAGGCAGGGCACCAAGAGACCCAGTACTTC	CASSPQAGHQETQYF
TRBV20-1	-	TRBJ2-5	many	TGCAGTGCCACACCAGCGAGGGGGAGCGGAGAGACCCAGTACTTC	CSATPARGSGETQYF
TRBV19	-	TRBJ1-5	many	TGTGCCAGTAGTATAGGACTCTCCTGGGACAATCAGCCCCAGCATTTT	CASSIGLSWDNQPQHF
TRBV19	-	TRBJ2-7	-	TGTGCCAGCAGCCGGGGGGCCAGGCAGTACTTC	CASSRGARQYF
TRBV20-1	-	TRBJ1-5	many	TGCAGTGCTTGGGACAAGGCCCAGGTGGCCCAGCATTTT	CSAWDKAQVAQHF
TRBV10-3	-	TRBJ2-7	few	TGTGCCAGCAGTTTGGGGAGGGGGCCACGTTTGAATGGGTACGAGCAGTACTTC	CASSLGRGPRLNGYEQYF
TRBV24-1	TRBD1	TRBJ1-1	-	TGTGCCACCAGTGCGACAGGGATGAACACTGAAGCTTTCTTT	CATSATGMNTEAFF
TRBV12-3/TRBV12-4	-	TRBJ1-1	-	TGTGCCAGCTCACCAGAAGGGAAAGCTTTCTTT	CASSPEGKAFF
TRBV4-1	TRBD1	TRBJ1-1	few	TGCGCCAGCAGCCAACCGACAGGGTATGCTGAAGCTTTCTTT	CASSQPTGYAEAFF
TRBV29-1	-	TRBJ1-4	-	TGCAGCGTTGGGCAGGGGCGGGGGGAAAAACTGTTTTTT	CSVGQGRGEKLFF
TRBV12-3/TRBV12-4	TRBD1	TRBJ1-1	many	TGTGCCAGCAGTCCACAGGGGTCGAACACTGAAGCTTTCTTT	CASSPQGSNTEAFF
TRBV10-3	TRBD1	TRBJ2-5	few	TGTGCCAGCAGGGGACAGCTCCAAGAGACCCAGTACTTC	CASRGQLQETQYF
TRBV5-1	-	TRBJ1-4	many	TGCGCCAGCAGCTTGGACGTTGCAACTAATGAAAAACTGTTTTTT	CASSLDVATNEKLFF
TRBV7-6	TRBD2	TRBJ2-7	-	TGTGCTAGCAGCGTTGAGACTAGCGACTACGAGCAGTACTTC	CASSVETSDYEQYF
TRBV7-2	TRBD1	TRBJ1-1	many	TGTGCCAGCAGCTTCCCGGACAGGCTGAACACTGAAGCTTTCTTT	CASSFPDRLNTEAFF
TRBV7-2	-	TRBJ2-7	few	TGTGCCTGGACGGGGCGTGAGGGGAGAGGGTACGAGCAGTACTTC	CAWTGREGRGYEQYF
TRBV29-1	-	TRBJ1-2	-	TGCAGCGTTGAAGGGGGACTAGCGGACCGCTATGGCTACACCTTC	CSVEGGLADRYGYTF
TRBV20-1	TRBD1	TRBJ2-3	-	TGCAGTGCTAGAGAGTGGACAGGGACAGATACGCAGTATTTT	CSAREWTGTDTQYF